This passage covers 13 T cell receptor beta chains from one sample sequenced in a study of blood T cell repertoires in COVID-19. Profiling relied on immunoSEQ multiplex PCR, and the TCRdb table lists in-frame clones only, not all of them. Of 150,000 to 180,000 clones listed, around three quarters are singletons. Sequencing used peripheral blood. The receptor source for this set is an elderly man with acute or convalescent COVID-19.

The chain is built from TRBV28 and TRBJ2-5, with D perhaps matching TRBD1 (5 bases). V dropped 5 bases and J dropped 2 bases, with 9 bases sitting between them. Germline CDR1 and CDR2: MDHEN and SYDVKM. CDR3 length: 13 amino acids. The CDR3 coding sequence is TGTGCCAGCAGTGGTGGGGCTCAAGAGACCCAGTACTTC. Amino acid sequence: CASSGGAQETQYF.

In DNA form, the CDR3 reads TGTGCCTGGAGCGAAGACTTCGGAAACAATCAGCCCCAGCATTTT. Its translation: CAWSEDFGNNQPQHF. This rearrangement joins TRBV30 to TRBJ1-5, with D unresolved. The V end was cut by 3 bases, the J end by 3 bases, with 15 bases between. The CDR3 length is 15 residues. Germline V gene sequence: CDR1 GTSNPN, CDR2 SVGIG (reference sequence).

This clone was observed a handful of times. V and J are TRBV11-3 and TRBJ2-5; maybe TRBD2 (6 bases). Trimming removed 3 bases at V and 2 bases at J, with 13 bases between. Germline V gives CDR1 SGHNT, CDR2 YENEEA. The CDR3 covers 15 residues. CDR3 DNA: TGTGCCAGCAGCTTCGAAGGCGGGAATCAAGAGACCCAGTACTTC. It is translated as CASSFEGGNQETQYF.

This sequence joins TRBV2 and TRBJ2-7; D gene unclear. CDR1 is SNHLY, CDR2 FYNNEI, per germline. V lost 3 bases and J 0 bases, leaving 9 bases between the germline ends. The CDR3 totals 14 residues. The CDR3 reads CASSEGSFSYEQYV. CDR3 sequence (DNA): TGTGCCAGCAGTGAGGGCAGCTTCTCCTACGAGCAGTACGTC.

The chain has TRBV28 and TRBJ1-6; no definite D call. This CDR3 is built from 12 residues. CDR1 and CDR2 (germline): MDHEN, SYDVKM. V lost 5 bases and J 14 bases, leaving 13 bases between the germline ends. CDR3 in DNA: TGTGCCAGCAGTCCCCCGGAGGTCACCCTCCACTTT. It specifies CASSPPEVTLHF.

In the case of this clone: A much larger clonotype is one base distant, so this may be a read error. The chain links TRBV28 to TRBJ2-3, with a possible D match to TRBD1 (6 bases). The CDR3 spans 13 residues. Germline V gives CDR1 MDHEN, CDR2 SYDVKM. The germline V and J ends were trimmed by 6 bases and 4 bases, with 11 bases remaining between them. CDR3 in amino acids: CASSQQGPDTQYF. The CDR3 coding sequence is TGTGCCAGCAGCCAACAGGGCCCAGATACGCAGTATTTT. Variable domain in full (rest from reference TRBV28 and TRBJ2-3): DVKVTQSSRYLVKRTGEKVFLECVQDMDHENMFWYRQDPGLGLRLIYFSYDVKMKEKGDIPEGYSVSREKKERFSLILESASTNQTSMYLCASSQQGPDTQYFGPGTRLTVL.

The rearrangement uses TRBV19 and TRBJ2-1; TRBD1 matches at 7 bases. This CDR3 region has 14 residues. CDR1 and CDR2 from the germline V gene are LNHDA and SQIVND (reference sequence). V dropped 4 bases and J dropped 2; count of bases not matched to a gene: 2. CDR3 amino acids: CASSTGTAYNEQFF. CDR3 sequence (DNA): TGTGCCAGTAGTACCGGGACAGCCTACAATGAGCAGTTCTTC.

This chain joins TRBV28 and TRBJ2-2, with TRBD1 matching over 12 bases. CDR1 and CDR2 from the germline V gene are MDHEN and SYDVKM. Trimming took 5 bases from V and 5 from J; bases not matched to a gene: 6. This CDR3 is 16 amino acids long. The CDR3 nucleotides read TGTGCCAGCAGTACGGGACAGGGGGCATGGACCGGGGAGCTGTTTTTT. Its translation is CASSTGQGAWTGELFF. The variable domain in full, completed from reference TRBV28 and TRBJ2-2, reads DVKVTQSSRYLVKRTGEKVFLECVQDMDHENMFWYRQDPGLGLRLIYFSYDVKMKEKGDIPEGYSVSREKKERFSLILESASTNQTSMYLCASSTGQGAWTGELFFGEGSRLTVL.

CDR3 DNA: TGCGCCAGCAGCAGTGGTATTGGACAGGGGAACACCGGGGAGCTGTTTTTT. This sequence encodes CASSSGIGQGNTGELFF. The chain has TRBV5-1 and TRBJ2-2, with 8 bases matching TRBD1. Germline CDR1 SGHRS, CDR2 YFSETQ. Unmatched junction bases numbered 9, after V lost 4 bases and J lost 1 base. This CDR3 is built from 17 residues.

The chain has TRBV19 and TRBJ1-1, with D possibly being TRBD1 (6 bases). The CDR3 consists of 13 residues. Trimming took 8 bases from V and 3 from J, leaving 13 bases between them. The V gene's germline CDR1 is LNHDA and CDR2 SQIVND (reference sequence). CDR3 sequence (DNA): TGTGCCAGTTCACAGGGTGCGCACACTGAAGCTTTCTTT. Translating gives CASSQGAHTEAFF.

This rearrangement joins TRBV7-9 to TRBJ2-3; TRBD1 matches 9 bases. V shed 4 bases, J shed 5 bases, and the junction held 7 bases outside the gene matches. The V gene's germline CDR1 is SEHNR and CDR2 FQNEAQ (reference sequence). The CDR3 length is 15 residues. The DNA of the CDR3 is TGTGCCAGCAGCTGGGGACAGGGAGTAGGAGATACGCAGTATTTT. Its protein is CASSWGQGVGDTQYF.

This clone was seen many times. J is TRBJ1-1 and V is TRBV7-9; 9 nucleotides agree with TRBD1. Germline lookup yields CDR1 SEHNR and CDR2 FQNEAQ (reference sequence). J gave up 0 bases and V 5 bases, and 7 bases lay outside the gene matches. The CDR3 loop spans 16 amino acids. DNA of the CDR3: TGTGCCAGCAGCCCAACCGGGACAGGGATGAACACTGAAGCTTTCTTT. Amino acids: CASSPTGTGMNTEAFF. Together with reference TRBV7-9 and TRBJ1-1, the CDR3 gives the full variable domain: DTGVSQNPRHKITKRGQNVTFRCDPISEHNRLYWYRQTLGQGPEFLTYFQNEAQLEKSRLLSDRFSAERPKGSFSTLEIQRTEQGDSAMYLCASSPTGTGMNTEAFFGQGTRLTVV.

The chain employs TRBV2 and TRBJ1-2, with D possibly matching TRBD1 (5 bases). V was shortened by 2 bases and J by 6 bases, with 13 bases between the two germline ends. Per the germline V gene, CDR1 is SNHLY and CDR2 is FYNNEI. The CDR3 consists of 14 residues. CDR3 protein: CASSERGQVDGYTF. CDR3 DNA sequence: TGTGCCAGCAGTGAAAGGGGCCAGGTGGATGGCTACACCTTC. Full variable domain (remainder filled in from reference TRBV2 and TRBJ1-2): EPEVTQTPSHQVTQMGQEVILRCVPISNHLYFYWYRQILGQKVEFLVSFYNNEISEKSEIFDDQFSVERPDGSNFTLKIRSTKLEDSAMYFCASSERGQVDGYTFGSGTRLTVV.